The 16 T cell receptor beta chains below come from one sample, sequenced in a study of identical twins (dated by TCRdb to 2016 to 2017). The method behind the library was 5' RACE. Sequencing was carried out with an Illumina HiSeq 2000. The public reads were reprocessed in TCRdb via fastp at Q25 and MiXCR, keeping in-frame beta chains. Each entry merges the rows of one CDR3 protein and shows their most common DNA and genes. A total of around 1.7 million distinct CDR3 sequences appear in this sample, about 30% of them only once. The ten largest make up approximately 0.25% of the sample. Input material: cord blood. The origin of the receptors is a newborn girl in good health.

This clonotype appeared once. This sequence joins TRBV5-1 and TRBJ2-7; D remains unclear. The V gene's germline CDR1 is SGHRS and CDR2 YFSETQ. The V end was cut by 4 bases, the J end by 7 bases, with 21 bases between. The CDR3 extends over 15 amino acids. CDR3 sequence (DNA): TGCGCCAGCAGCCCAGAGTTGGAATACGACAATGAGCAGTACTTC. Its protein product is CASSPELEYDNEQYF.

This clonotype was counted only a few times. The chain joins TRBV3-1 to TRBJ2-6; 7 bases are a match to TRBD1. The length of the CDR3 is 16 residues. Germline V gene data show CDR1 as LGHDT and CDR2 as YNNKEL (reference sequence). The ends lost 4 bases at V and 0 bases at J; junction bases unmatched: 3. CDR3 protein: CASSRQGSSGANVLTF. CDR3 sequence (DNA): TGTGCCAGCAGCCGACAGGGTAGCTCTGGGGCCAACGTCCTGACTTTC.

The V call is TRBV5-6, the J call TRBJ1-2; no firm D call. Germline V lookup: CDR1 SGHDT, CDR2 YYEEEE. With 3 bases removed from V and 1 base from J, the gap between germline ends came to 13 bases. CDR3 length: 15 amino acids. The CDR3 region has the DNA TGTGCCAGCAGCTACGGCCCAGAGATTAACTATGGCTACACCTTC. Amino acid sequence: CASSYGPEINYGYTF. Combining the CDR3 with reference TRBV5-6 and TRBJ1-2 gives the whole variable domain DAGVTQSPTHLIKTRGQQVTLRCSPKSGHDTVSWYQQALGQGPQFIFQYYEEEERQRGNFPDRFSGHQFPNYSSELNVNALLLGDSALYLCASSYGPEINYGYTFGSGTRLTVV.

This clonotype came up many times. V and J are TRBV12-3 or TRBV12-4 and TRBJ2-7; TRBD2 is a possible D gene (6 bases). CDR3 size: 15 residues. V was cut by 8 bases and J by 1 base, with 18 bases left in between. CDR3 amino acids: CASSLGTLRSYEQYF. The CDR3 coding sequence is TGTGCCAGCTCTTTGGGGACTCTCAGATCCTACGAGCAGTACTTC.

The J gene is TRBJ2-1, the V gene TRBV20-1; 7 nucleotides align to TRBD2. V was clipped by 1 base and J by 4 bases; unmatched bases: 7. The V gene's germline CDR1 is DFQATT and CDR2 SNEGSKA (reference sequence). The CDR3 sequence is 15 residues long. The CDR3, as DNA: TGCAGTGCTAGAGGCCCGGGACTACCTTACAATGAGCAGTTCTTC. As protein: CSARGPGLPYNEQFF.

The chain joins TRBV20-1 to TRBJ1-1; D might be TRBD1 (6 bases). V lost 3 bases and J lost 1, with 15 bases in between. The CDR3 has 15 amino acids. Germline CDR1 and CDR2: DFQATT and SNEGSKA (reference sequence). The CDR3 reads CSARSYLRGNTEAFF. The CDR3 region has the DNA TGCAGTGCTAGGAGTTACCTCAGGGGGAACACTGAAGCTTTCTTT.

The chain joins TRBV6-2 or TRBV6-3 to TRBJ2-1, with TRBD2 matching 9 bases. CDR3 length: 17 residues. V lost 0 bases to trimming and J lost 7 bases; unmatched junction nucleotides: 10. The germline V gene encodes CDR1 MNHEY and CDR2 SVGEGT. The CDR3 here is CASSYSFSGRAGNEQFF. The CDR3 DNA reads TGTGCCAGCAGTTACTCTTTTAGCGGGAGAGCTGGTAATGAGCAGTTCTTC.

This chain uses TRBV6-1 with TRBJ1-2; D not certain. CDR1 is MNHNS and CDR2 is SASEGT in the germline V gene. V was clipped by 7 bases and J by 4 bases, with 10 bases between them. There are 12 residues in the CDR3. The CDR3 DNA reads TGTGCCAGCACCCGACTGGCCTATGGCTACACCTTC. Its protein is CASTRLAYGYTF.

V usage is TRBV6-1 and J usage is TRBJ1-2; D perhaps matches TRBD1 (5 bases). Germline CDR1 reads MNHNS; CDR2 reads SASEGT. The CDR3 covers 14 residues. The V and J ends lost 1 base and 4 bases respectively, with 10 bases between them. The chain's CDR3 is CASSEGDGFYGYTF. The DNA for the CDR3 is TGTGCCAGCAGTGAAGGGGACGGCTTCTATGGCTACACCTTC.

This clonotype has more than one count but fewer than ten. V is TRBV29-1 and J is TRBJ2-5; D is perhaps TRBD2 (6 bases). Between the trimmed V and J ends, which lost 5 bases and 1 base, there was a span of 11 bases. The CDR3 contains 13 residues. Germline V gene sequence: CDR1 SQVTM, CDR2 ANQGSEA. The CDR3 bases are TGCAGCGTTCCAGCGGGCCCCCAAGAGACCCAGTACTTC. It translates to CSVPAGPQETQYF.

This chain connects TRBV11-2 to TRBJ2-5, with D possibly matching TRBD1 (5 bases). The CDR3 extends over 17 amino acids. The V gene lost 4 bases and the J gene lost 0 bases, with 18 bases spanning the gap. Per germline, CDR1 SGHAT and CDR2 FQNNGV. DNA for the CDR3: TGTGCCAGCAGCTCGAGGACACCCCTACCGTACCAAGAGACCCAGTACTTC. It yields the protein CASSSRTPLPYQETQYF.

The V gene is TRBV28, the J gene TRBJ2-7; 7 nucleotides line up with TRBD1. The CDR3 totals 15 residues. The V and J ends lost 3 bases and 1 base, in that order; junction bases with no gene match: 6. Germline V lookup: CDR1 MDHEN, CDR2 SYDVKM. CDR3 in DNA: TGTGCCAGCAGTTTTTTCAGGGGGAGATCCTACGAGCAGTACTTC. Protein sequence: CASSFFRGRSYEQYF.

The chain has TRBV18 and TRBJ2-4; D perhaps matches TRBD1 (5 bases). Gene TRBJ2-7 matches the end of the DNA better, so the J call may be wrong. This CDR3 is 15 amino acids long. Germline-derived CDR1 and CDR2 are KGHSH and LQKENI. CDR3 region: CASSPQTGFTYEQYF. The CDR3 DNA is TGTGCCAGCTCACCACAAACAGGATTTACCTACGAGCAGTACTTC.

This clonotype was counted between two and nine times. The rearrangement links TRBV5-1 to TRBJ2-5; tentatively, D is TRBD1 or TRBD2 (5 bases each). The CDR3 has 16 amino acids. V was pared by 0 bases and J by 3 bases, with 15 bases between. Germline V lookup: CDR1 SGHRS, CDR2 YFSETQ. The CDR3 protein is CASSLAGKGEKETQYF. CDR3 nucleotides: TGCGCCAGCAGCTTGGCCGGTAAAGGGGAGAAAGAGACCCAGTACTTC.

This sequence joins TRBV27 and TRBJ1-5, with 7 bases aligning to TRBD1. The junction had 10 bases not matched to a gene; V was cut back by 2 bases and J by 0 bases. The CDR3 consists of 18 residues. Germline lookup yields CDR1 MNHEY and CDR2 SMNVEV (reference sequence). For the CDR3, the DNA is TGTGCCAGCAGTTTACGAGACAGGGCTGAATATAGCAATCAGCCCCAGCATTTT. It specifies CASSLRDRAEYSNQPQHF.

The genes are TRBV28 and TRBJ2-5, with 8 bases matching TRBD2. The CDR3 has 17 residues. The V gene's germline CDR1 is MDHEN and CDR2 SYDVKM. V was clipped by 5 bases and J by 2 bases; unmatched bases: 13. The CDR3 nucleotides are TGTGCCAGCAGTCGCCCCTCGGCTAGCGGGCCTCAAGAGACCCAGTACTTC. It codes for CASSRPSASGPQETQYF.